These 26 T cell receptor beta chains came from one sample sequenced in a study of cytomegalovirus exposure and HLA in healthy donors. The primer mix had 60 Vbeta and 13 Jbeta primers. This table comes from immunoSEQ multiplex PCR, and its TCRdb copy is limited to in-frame clones, with some not included. The repertoire consists of over 100,000 clones, with 73% occurring once and the leading ten covering around 0.9%. The sequencing sample was made of PBMCs. All receptors come from a young woman in good health and CMV-seronegative.

This sequence joins TRBV4-1 and TRBJ2-5; the D gene is possibly TRBD2 (6 bases). Trimming removed 1 base at V and 1 base at J, with 16 bases between. CDR3 size: 17 residues. Germline CDR1 MGHRA, CDR2 YSYEKL. The CDR3 sequence: CASSQGVRRDFQETQYF. The CDR3 nucleotides are TGCGCCAGCAGCCAAGGGGTGCGGAGGGACTTCCAAGAGACCCAGTACTTC.

This clone has a single count. The CDR3 is CASSPSGQKNYEQYF. The CDR3 bases are TGTGCCAGCAGTCCCTCGGGACAGAAGAACTACGAGCAGTACTTC. This chain links TRBV6-1 with TRBJ2-7; 7 bases fit TRBD1. Germline V gene lookup returns CDR1 MNHNS and CDR2 SASEGT. Germline trimming cut 5 bases from V and 3 bases from J; bases unmatched to any gene: 10. The CDR3 sequence is 15 residues long.

The chain is built from TRBV30 and TRBJ2-5; TRBD2 agrees at 8 bases. V lost 2 bases to trimming and J lost 1 base; unmatched junction nucleotides: 9. Germline V gives CDR1 GTSNPN, CDR2 SVGIG (reference sequence). The CDR3 covers 16 residues. Here the CDR3 DNA reads TGTGCCTGGAGTCCCCACGGGGCGGGGGGCCAAGAGACCCAGTACTTC. Residues: CAWSPHGAGGQETQYF.

This chain uses TRBV5-4 with TRBJ2-3; possibly TRBD2 for D (5 bases). The CDR3 has 15 amino acids. The germline CDR1 and CDR2 sequences are SGHNT and YYREEE (reference sequence). The V and J ends lost 0 bases and 0 bases respectively, with 8 bases between them. The CDR3 spells CASSLGGPSTDTQYF. The CDR3 coding sequence is TGTGCCAGCAGCTTGGGAGGGCCTAGCACAGATACGCAGTATTTT. Full variable domain (missing parts from reference TRBV5-4 and TRBJ2-3): ETGVTQSPTHLIKTRGQQVTLRCSSQSGHNTVSWYQQALGQGPQFIFQYYREEENGRGNFPPRFSGLQFPNYSSELNVNALELDDSALYLCASSLGGPSTDTQYFGPGTRLTVL.

This clone occurred once. The chain couples TRBV27 to TRBJ1-2; D is unresolved. The CDR3 is 14 residues long. Germline loops: CDR1 MNHEY, CDR2 SMNVEV (reference sequence). V was cut by 5 bases and J by 5 bases, with 15 bases left in between. DNA for the CDR3: TGTGCCAGCAGTCCTCGTGGGCAAGGATATGGCTACACCTTC. It yields the protein CASSPRGQGYGYTF.

J is TRBJ1-3 and V is TRBV7-3, with TRBD1 matching over 9 bases. The junction had 9 bases not matched to a gene; V was cut back by 5 bases and J by 4 bases. This CDR3 has 16 amino acids. Germline V lookup: CDR1 SGHTA, CDR2 FQGTGA. The CDR3 sequence: CASSKNAGTGGNTIYF. The CDR3, as DNA: TGTGCCAGCAGCAAAAATGCCGGGACAGGGGGAAACACCATATATTTT.

This clone has just one count. This chain uses TRBV5-1 with TRBJ2-2; 7 bases fit TRBD1. V was pared by 2 bases and J by 5 bases, with 0 bases of the junction left unmatched. The CDR3 has 13 residues. Germline V gene lookup returns CDR1 SGHRS and CDR2 YFSETQ. CDR3 residues: CASSLQGTGELFF. The CDR3 DNA reads as TGCGCCAGCAGCTTACAGGGGACCGGGGAGCTGTTTTTT. Full variable domain (missing parts from reference TRBV5-1 and TRBJ2-2): KAGVTQTPRYLIKTRGQQVTLSCSPISGHRSVSWYQQTPGQGLQFLFEYFSETQRNKGNFPGRFSGRQFSNSRSEMNVSTLELGDSALYLCASSLQGTGELFFGEGSRLTVL.

The chain combines TRBV11-3 with TRBJ2-7; D gene ambiguous. The CDR3 extends over 14 amino acids. CDR1 SGHNT and CDR2 YENEEA come from the germline V gene. Trimming removed 1 base from V and 3 bases from J, with 10 bases in between. The CDR3 region is CASSLGPSFYEQYF. The CDR3 nucleotides are TGTGCCAGCAGCTTAGGGCCCTCCTTCTACGAGCAGTACTTC.

Only a few counts were recorded for this clone. For the CDR3, the DNA is TGCAGCGTTGAAGATTCGGTAGCCTACAATGAGCAGTTCTTC. It translates to CSVEDSVAYNEQFF. V gene TRBV29-1 combines with J gene TRBJ2-1; D is undetermined. CDR3 length equals 14 residues. Germline V gene lookup returns CDR1 SQVTM and CDR2 ANQGSEA. The V gene lost 0 bases and the J gene lost 2 bases, with 8 bases spanning the gap.

V usage is TRBV19 and J usage is TRBJ1-5; 7 nucleotides align to TRBD1. Trimming took 6 bases from V and 6 from J; bases not matched to a gene: 11. CDR3 size: 15 residues. Germline loops: CDR1 LNHDA, CDR2 SQIVND (reference sequence). For the CDR3, the DNA is TGTGCCAGTAGACGAGGGACAGCCGGGGGTCAGCCCCAGCATTTT. Its translation: CASRRGTAGGQPQHF.

This clone was counted once. The chain combines TRBV30 with TRBJ1-5; D possibly corresponds to TRBD1 (5 bases). CDR1 is GTSNPN, CDR2 SVGIG, per germline (reference sequence). This CDR3 region has 14 residues. V was trimmed by 5 bases and J by 1 base, leaving 12 bases between them. The CDR3 is CAWGGGTSNQPQHF. CDR3 DNA: TGTGCCTGGGGGGGAGGGACCAGCAATCAGCCCCAGCATTTT.

This sequence joins TRBV6-5 and TRBJ1-2; D possibly corresponds to TRBD1 (5 bases). Germline lookup yields CDR1 MNHEY and CDR2 SVGAGI. The V end was cut by 0 bases, the J end by 4 bases, with 12 bases between. CDR3 length: 15 residues. The CDR3 DNA is TGTGCCAGCAGTTACTCCGGCATAGGGGCCTATGGCTACACCTTC. Amino acids: CASSYSGIGAYGYTF.

The chain couples TRBV11-1 to TRBJ2-7; weak D call: TRBD2 (5 bases). The V gene's germline CDR1 is SGHAT and CDR2 FQDESV (reference sequence). Trimming took 4 bases from V and 6 from J, leaving 10 bases between them. This CDR3 is built from 12 residues. The CDR3 coding sequence is TGTGCCAGCAGCTCTGGACTGGGCGAGCAGTACTTC. Protein: CASSSGLGEQYF.

The sample holds a few counts of this clone. V is TRBV6-5 and J is TRBJ2-5; 14 bases fit TRBD2. With V trimmed by 8 bases and J by 5 bases, 7 bases remained unmatched. The CDR3 has 15 amino acids. Per the germline V gene, CDR1 is MNHEY and CDR2 is SVGAGI. DNA of the CDR3: TGTGCCAGCGGACTAGCGGGAGGTCGAAGTGAGACCCAGTACTTC. Its translation is CASGLAGGRSETQYF.

Comment on this clone: The same CDR3 arises from other DNA sequences in this sample as well. J is TRBJ2-7 and V is TRBV5-1; 11 bases line up with TRBD2. Germline CDR1 reads SGHRS; CDR2 reads YFSETQ. The ends lost 4 bases at V and 5 bases at J; junction bases unmatched: 8. There are 15 residues in the CDR3. In DNA form, the CDR3 reads TGCGCCAGCAGCCCGGGAACTAGCGGGAGCAACGAGCAGTACTTC. Residues: CASSPGTSGSNEQYF.

This clone was found a few times. The V and J genes are TRBV13 and TRBJ1-1; 8 bases align to TRBD1. Losses at the gene ends were 7 bases for V and 3 bases for J; bases not matched to a gene: 13. The CDR3 runs 16 residues. Germline values: CDR1 PRHDT, CDR2 FYEKMQ (reference sequence). The CDR3 is CASNSEGDRGYTEAFF. The CDR3, as DNA: TGTGCCAGCAACTCTGAGGGTGACAGGGGATACACTGAAGCTTTCTTT.

In this sample, this clone turned up once. The chain recombines TRBV12-5 with TRBJ2-3, with 8 bases lining up with TRBD2. The CDR3 contains 16 residues. V dropped 7 bases and J dropped 2; count of bases not matched to a gene: 11. CDR1 is LGHNT and CDR2 is FRNRAP in the germline V gene. The CDR3 region is CASALTAGGITDTQYF. The CDR3 coding sequence is TGTGCTAGTGCCCTCACCGCGGGGGGAATCACAGATACGCAGTATTTT. Using reference TRBV12-5 and TRBJ2-3 for the parts outside the CDR3, the full variable domain is DARVTQTPRHKVTEMGQEVTMRCQPILGHNTVFWYRQTMMQGLELLAYFRNRAPLDDSGMPKDRFSAEMPDATLATLKIQPSEPRDSAVYFCASALTAGGITDTQYFGPGTRLTVL.

J is TRBJ1-2 and V is TRBV29-1; perhaps TRBD1 as D (5 bases). Germline values: CDR1 SQVTM, CDR2 ANQGSEA. The CDR3 totals 10 residues. Between the trimmed V and J ends, which lost 3 bases and 7 bases, there was a span of 6 bases. CDR3 coding DNA: TGCAGCGTTGAGCAGGGTGGCTACACCTTC. Protein product: CSVEQGGYTF. Full variable domain (outside the CDR3, taken from reference TRBV29-1 and TRBJ1-2): SAVISQKPSRDICQRGTSLTIQCQVDSQVTMMFWYRQQPGQSLTLIATANQGSEATYESGFVIDKFPISRPNLTFSTLTVSNMSPEDSSIYLCSVEQGGYTFGSGTRLTVV.

A few counts support this clone. The V and J genes are TRBV28 and TRBJ2-7; TRBD2 matches at 11 bases. Looked up from germline, CDR1 is MDHEN and CDR2 is SYDVKM. The CDR3 has 19 amino acids. J was trimmed by 0 bases and V by 2 bases; bases with no gene match: 12. CDR3 DNA: TGTGCCAGCAGTTTAATTGGGCTAGCGGGGGGTGCCAACTCCTACGAGCAGTACTTC. Protein sequence: CASSLIGLAGGANSYEQYF.

V gene TRBV9 combines with J gene TRBJ2-5, with a weak D call TRBD2 (5 bases). Germline V gives CDR1 SGDLS, CDR2 YYNGEE. The CDR3 length is 14 residues. V was clipped by 0 bases and J by 2 bases, with 8 bases between them. The CDR3 loop reads CASSVGGVQETQYF. The CDR3 DNA reads TGTGCCAGCAGCGTAGGGGGAGTACAAGAGACCCAGTACTTC.

The chain combines TRBV4-2 with TRBJ1-3, with TRBD1 as a possible D gene (5 bases). V lost 1 base to trimming and J lost 6 bases, with 13 bases between them. The CDR3 has 15 amino acids. Germline loops: CDR1 LGHNA, CDR2 YNFKEQ. The CDR3 loop is CASSQVWGGENTIYF. DNA of the CDR3: TGTGCCAGCAGCCAAGTCTGGGGGGGAGAAAACACCATATATTTT.

Remarks on this clone: Other DNA sequences in the sample encode the same CDR3. The chain carries TRBV9 and TRBJ1-1, with 10 nucleotides matching TRBD1. Germline-derived CDR1 and CDR2 are SGDLS and YYNGEE. The CDR3 length is 16 residues. V dropped 4 bases and J dropped 3; count of bases not matched to a gene: 9. As DNA, the CDR3 is TGTGCCAGCAGCAAAGAGATAGGACAGGGGGACACTGAAGCTTTCTTT. This encodes CASSKEIGQGDTEAFF.

This clone was observed a few times. The V call is TRBV18, the J call TRBJ2-1, with a weak D call TRBD2 (5 bases). Trimming stripped 4 bases from V and 0 bases from J, with 13 bases between. Germline V lookup: CDR1 KGHSH, CDR2 LQKENI. The CDR3 has 16 amino acids. CDR3 bases: TGTGCCAGCTCACTCGTCGGGGTGAGCTCCTACAATGAGCAGTTCTTC. Amino acid sequence: CASSLVGVSSYNEQFF.

In its sample, this clone was seen a few times. This sequence joins TRBV9 and TRBJ2-2; possible D gene TRBD1, 7 bases. CDR1 and CDR2 from the germline V gene are SGDLS and YYNGEE. The CDR3 is 15 residues long. V lost 0 bases to trimming and J lost 7 bases, with 13 bases between them. This chain's CDR3 is CASSVASGGYGELFF. The CDR3 DNA reads as TGTGCCAGCAGCGTAGCGTCAGGGGGGTACGGGGAGCTGTTTTTT.

The table lists this clone with a count of one. The rearrangement links TRBV19 to TRBJ1-2; TRBD1 might be the D (6 bases). Per the germline V gene, CDR1 is LNHDA and CDR2 is SQIVND (reference sequence). V lost 9 bases to trimming and J lost 3 bases, with 26 bases between them. The CDR3 length is 17 residues. The CDR3 protein is CASQIGGRRILDYGYTF. The CDR3 DNA follows: TGTGCCAGCCAAATAGGGGGACGTCGAATACTTGACTATGGCTACACCTTC.

This sequence joins TRBV7-2 and TRBJ1-5; 7 positions match TRBD1. The trim removed 5 bases at V and 7 bases at J, leaving 5 bases unmatched. CDR1 SGHTA and CDR2 FQGNSA come from the germline V gene. This CDR3 spans 13 amino acids. The chain's CDR3 is CASSVQGNQPQHF. The CDR3 DNA is TGTGCCAGCAGCGTACAGGGGAACCAGCCCCAGCATTTT.